A single sample is the source of the 9 T cell receptor beta chains below, sequenced in a study of neurological immune-mediated disorders. TCRdb reprocessed the 5' RACE reads with MiXCR, giving one entry per CDR3 protein. The table shows roughly 70,000 distinct CDR3 sequences, with around 3.9% occurring only once. Sequenced: PBMCs. Every receptor here comes from a man under 40 with multiple sclerosis.

This clonotype was detected ten times or more. The chain employs TRBV29-1 and TRBJ2-2, with D possibly matching TRBD1 (6 bases). Trimming cost V 6 bases and J 5 bases, with 16 bases left between them. This CDR3 is 14 amino acids long. Germline V CDR1 and CDR2: SQVTM, ANQGSEA. The CDR3 nucleotides are TGCAGCGTATCTATTGGGGGCCGGACCGGGGAGCTGTTTTTT. Protein: CSVSIGGRTGELFF.

This clonotype was recorded many times. V and J are TRBV5-5 and TRBJ2-1; D not certain. The V gene lost 1 base and the J gene lost 2 bases, with 10 bases spanning the gap. Germline CDR1 reads SGHKS; CDR2 reads YYEKEE (reference sequence). The CDR3 loop spans 15 amino acids. CDR3 in DNA: TGTGCCAGCAGCTTGTCAGCATATGCCTACAATGAGCAGTTCTTC. It codes for CASSLSAYAYNEQFF.

This clonotype was counted at least ten times. The V gene is TRBV5-5, the J gene TRBJ1-6, with a weak D call TRBD1 (5 bases). The CDR3 totals 15 residues. Trimming took 3 bases from V and 14 from J, leaving 21 bases between them. Per germline, CDR1 SGHKS and CDR2 YYEKEE (reference sequence). CDR3 DNA: TGTGCCAGCAGCTCTGAACCGGGACGGAATTTCGCCCTCCACTTT. It encodes CASSSEPGRNFALHF.

The chain joins TRBV20-1 to TRBJ1-3, with D unclear. V was clipped by 6 bases and J by 0 bases, with 15 bases between them. Germline CDR1 and CDR2: DFQATT and SNEGSKA (reference sequence). This CDR3 region has 15 residues. CDR3 sequence (DNA): TGCAGTGCAGCTCCCTTCGGGAGCTCTGGAAACACCATATATTTT. Amino acids: CSAAPFGSSGNTIYF.

This clonotype was found many times. V usage is TRBV4-1 and J usage is TRBJ1-5; D perhaps matches TRBD1 (5 bases). The V gene lost 0 bases and the J gene lost 5 bases, with 8 bases spanning the gap. Germline-derived CDR1 and CDR2 are MGHRA and YSYEKL. This CDR3 contains 14 residues. As DNA, the CDR3 is TGCGCCAGCAGCCAAGATGCGGGGGATCAGCCCCAGCATTTT. It encodes CASSQDAGDQPQHF.

This clonotype has ten or more counts. The chain has TRBV6-5 and TRBJ1-1; TRBD1 aligns across 8 bases. The germline V gene encodes CDR1 MNHEY and CDR2 SVGAGI. The V segment lost 0 bases and the J segment 1 base; nucleotides outside the gene matches: 10. This CDR3 is 18 amino acids long. CDR3 protein: CASSYSWTGNGWNTEAFF. CDR3 nucleotide sequence: TGTGCCAGCAGTTACTCGTGGACAGGGAATGGTTGGAACACTGAAGCTTTCTTT.

The table lists this clonotype with many counts. The chain links TRBV5-5 to TRBJ2-3, with D possibly being TRBD1 or TRBD2 (6 bases each). V was trimmed by 4 bases and J by 1 base, leaving 13 bases between them. The CDR3 is 15 residues long. The germline gives CDR1 SGHKS, CDR2 YYEKEE (reference sequence). CDR3 sequence: CASSPSEGGTDTQYF. The CDR3 nucleotides are TGTGCCAGCAGCCCCTCGGAGGGGGGCACAGATACGCAGTATTTT.

Comment on this clonotype: A much larger clone differs by one base, so this may be a read error. This chain connects TRBV27 to TRBJ1-1; D is perhaps TRBD1 (5 bases). Germline CDR1 and CDR2: MNHEY and SMNVEV (reference sequence). The CDR3 has 14 amino acids. The CDR3 DNA follows: TGTGCCGGCAGTCCAGGAGGGACCAGGACTGAAGCTTTCTTT. Its protein product is CAGSPGGTRTEAFF.

This clonotype has at least ten counts. The rearrangement joins TRBV27 to TRBJ1-5; no reliable D call. CDR3 length: 13 amino acids. V was clipped by 4 bases and J by 3 bases, with 7 bases between them. CDR1 MNHEY and CDR2 SMNVEV come from the germline V gene (reference sequence). Written as DNA, the CDR3 is TGTGCCAGCAGTTCGAGGTACAATCAGCCCCAGCATTTT. It specifies CASSSRYNQPQHF.